The next 10 T cell receptor beta chains were all read from a single sample in a study of blood T cell repertoires in COVID-19. The protocol was immunoSEQ multiplex PCR, while the TCRdb copy is restricted to in-frame clones and leaves out a portion. Among hundreds of thousands of clones, roughly 84% were seen once, and the ten largest hold 2.5% to 3%. Specimen: PBMCs or T cells enriched from blood (not recorded which). These TCRs come from a woman aged 25-40 years who had recovered from COVID-19.

CDR3 DNA: TGTGCCAGCAGCTTAATAGGCCAGGGACAAATTAAGGATGAGCAGTTCTTC. It specifies CASSLIGQGQIKDEQFF. The chain links TRBV11-2 to TRBJ2-1, with a tentative D call TRBD1 (6 bases). CDR1 is SGHAT and CDR2 is FQNNGV in the germline V gene. CDR3 length: 17 residues. V gave up 2 bases and J gave up 8 bases, with 22 bases separating them.

This clone occurred once. V gene TRBV7-8 combines with J gene TRBJ2-1, with 7 bases aligning to TRBD1. The CDR3 loop spans 13 amino acids. Germline values: CDR1 SGHVS, CDR2 FQNEAQ. V was pared by 5 bases and J by 5 bases, with 3 bases of the junction left unmatched. CDR3 amino acids: CASSVGTDNEQFF. The DNA for the CDR3 is TGTGCCAGCAGCGTAGGGACAGACAATGAGCAGTTCTTC.

In this sample, this clone turned up once. This chain uses TRBV10-3 with TRBJ2-1; 7 bases line up with TRBD2. The CDR3 is 18 amino acids. V was clipped by 0 bases and J by 9 bases; unmatched bases: 17. CDR1 ENHRY and CDR2 SYGVKD come from the germline V gene. In nucleotides, the CDR3 is TGTGCCATCAGTGAGTCTTCAGGTAGAGGGAGGGCCTCGGTTGAGCAGTTCTTC. Residues: CAISESSGRGRASVEQFF.

The sample holds a few counts of this clone. This sequence joins TRBV10-3 and TRBJ2-3, with D possibly TRBD2 on 6 matching bases. Germline CDR1 reads ENHRY; CDR2 reads SYGVKD. V lost 5 bases and J 0 bases, leaving 15 bases between the germline ends. The CDR3 has 16 amino acids. For the CDR3, the DNA is TGTGCCATCAGTACAAAGCGGGCGTCTAGCACAGATACGCAGTATTTT. Translating it yields CAISTKRASSTDTQYF.

The chain has TRBV24-1 and TRBJ2-1; possible D gene TRBD1, 6 bases. Germline V gene sequence: CDR1 KGHDR, CDR2 SFDVKD. Trimming removed 4 bases from V and 4 bases from J, with 19 bases in between. The CDR3 loop spans 17 amino acids. The CDR3 DNA reads TGTGCCACCAGTGACCCCCAATGGGGGCCGTCTTACAATGAGCAGTTCTTC. Protein sequence: CATSDPQWGPSYNEQFF.

The genes are TRBV7-6 and TRBJ2-1; the D gene is possibly TRBD2 (6 bases). Germline CDR1 reads SGHVS; CDR2 reads FNYEAQ. This CDR3 contains 15 residues. Trimming took off 0 bases at V and 7 bases at J, with 13 bases between the two ends. The CDR3 spells CASSLARLALNEQFF. The CDR3 DNA is TGTGCCAGCAGCTTAGCCCGGCTAGCGCTAAATGAGCAGTTCTTC.

The chain couples TRBV24-1 to TRBJ2-2; the match to TRBD2 covers 8 bases. V lost 1 base, J lost 2 bases, and 5 bases stayed unmatched. The CDR3 consists of 17 residues. Germline CDR1 KGHDR, CDR2 SFDVKD. This chain's CDR3 is CATSDFKTSGNTGELFF. As DNA, the CDR3 is TGTGCCACCAGTGATTTTAAAACTAGCGGTAACACCGGGGAGCTGTTTTTT.

Of note for this clone: A junction end diverges from the germline sequence, so it may reflect a read error. The genes are TRBV28 and TRBJ2-1; 9 positions match TRBD2. CDR1 and CDR2 from the germline V gene are MDHEN and SYDVKM. The CDR3 has 12 amino acids. CDR3 bases: TGCTTAGCGGGAGACTCCTACAATGAGCAGTTCTTC. It yields the protein CLAGDSYNEQFF.

The genes are TRBV13 and TRBJ2-1; 9 bases line up with TRBD2. With 5 bases clipped from V and 16 bases from J, the junction kept 18 bases outside the gene matches. Germline values: CDR1 PRHDT, CDR2 FYEKMQ (reference sequence). This CDR3 region has 15 residues. The CDR3: CASSPQVQREALIFF. In DNA form, the CDR3 reads TGTGCCAGCAGCCCTCAGGTTCAGCGGGAGGCCCTGATATTCTTC.

J is TRBJ1-4 and V is TRBV20-1; possible D gene TRBD1, 5 bases. The CDR3 loop spans 13 amino acids. Germline V gives CDR1 DFQATT, CDR2 SNEGSKA (reference sequence). Trimming pared 3 bases from V and 11 bases from J, leaving 16 bases between. This CDR3 reads CSASNQGLGKLFF. The DNA of the CDR3 is TGCAGTGCTAGTAATCAGGGCCTCGGCAAACTGTTTTTT.